This TCR beta chain originates from a study of post-analysis software for immune sequencing data. Study as a whole: Patients had relapsing-remitting, secondary progressive or progressive-relapsing multiple sclerosis; some lacked subtype. Broader study findings: Analysis by F measure revealed that same-batch samples clustered strongly together. Higher frequency in patients than in controls was seen for roughly 5 TRBV segments, with TRBV5-6, TRBV5-1 and TRBV20-1 among them. Versus controls, multiple sclerosis patients showed significantly lower diversity (normalized Chao1).

Regarding this clonotype: The antigen remains unidentified.

Germline V gene data show CDR1 as DFQATT and CDR2 as SNEGSKA (reference sequence). Trimming cost V 6 bases and J 0 bases; bases outside gene matches: 3. This CDR3 has 13 amino acids. Prepared libraries of TCR beta cDNA carried unique molecular identifiers. TCRdb called the PCR reads again in MiXCR, with one record for every CDR3 protein. The sample includes 600,000 to 750,000 distinct CDR3 sequences, over 45% of them seen just once. Material for sequencing was blood. The J gene is TRBJ1-2, the V gene TRBV20-1; 8 bases match TRBD1. This sequence originates from a girl aged 2 to 10 with multiple sclerosis. The CDR3 is CSAQGATNYGYTF. The CDR3 nucleotides are TGCAGTGCCCAGGGGGCCACTAACTATGGCTACACCTTC.